This passage covers 15 T cell receptor beta chains from one sample sequenced in a study of blood T cell repertoires in COVID-19. Only in-frame clones appear in the TCRdb table, and some are missing; sequencing was by immunoSEQ multiplex PCR. The data contain around 160,000 clones, more than 70% of them seen just once; the ten biggest clones take up 2% to 2.5%. The specimen sequenced was peripheral blood. Source of these receptors: a human donor in a cohort sampled during active COVID-19.

The rearrangement joins TRBV2 to TRBJ2-3; weak D call: TRBD1 (5 bases). The CDR3 contains 15 residues. The V gene's germline CDR1 is SNHLY and CDR2 FYNNEI. The V and J ends lost 4 bases and 2 bases respectively, with 13 bases between them. CDR3 residues: CASSAPGRATDTQYF. In DNA form, the CDR3 reads TGTGCCAGCAGTGCCCCGGGCAGGGCCACAGATACGCAGTATTTT. Full variable domain (missing parts from reference TRBV2 and TRBJ2-3): EPEVTQTPSHQVTQMGQEVILRCVPISNHLYFYWYRQILGQKVEFLVSFYNNEISEKSEIFDDQFSVERPDGSNFTLKIRSTKLEDSAMYFCASSAPGRATDTQYFGPGTRLTVL.

The chain has TRBV7-6 and TRBJ2-3; 12 positions match TRBD2. This CDR3 region has 16 residues. From germline, CDR1 is SGHVS and CDR2 FNYEAQ. V lost 5 bases to trimming and J lost 2 bases; unmatched junction nucleotides: 5. CDR3 sequence: CASSPTSGRSTDTQYF. For the CDR3, the DNA is TGTGCCAGCAGCCCTACTAGCGGGAGGTCCACAGATACGCAGTATTTT.

This chain joins TRBV19 and TRBJ2-3; 8 nucleotides match TRBD2. This CDR3 contains 16 residues. CDR1 is LNHDA and CDR2 is SQIVND in the germline V gene (reference sequence). The ends lost 1 base at V and 4 bases at J; junction bases unmatched: 7. The chain's CDR3 is CASSIATGGGADTQYF. The CDR3 region has the DNA TGTGCCAGTAGTATAGCGACGGGAGGGGGGGCAGATACGCAGTATTTT.

V is TRBV4-3 and J is TRBJ2-3; 13 nucleotides align to TRBD2. In germline, CDR1 is LGHNA, CDR2 YSLEER. This CDR3 is 14 amino acids long. V lost 8 bases to trimming and J lost 7 bases; unmatched junction nucleotides: 6. CDR3 residues: CASGELAGGNTQYF. The CDR3 DNA follows: TGCGCCAGCGGCGAACTAGCGGGAGGGAATACGCAGTATTTT.

The chain employs TRBV5-3 and TRBJ2-5; 8 bases are shared with TRBD2. TRBV5-3 is annotated as an ORF whose role is uncertain. J was trimmed by 5 bases and V by 0 bases; bases with no gene match: 12. The CDR3 has 17 amino acids. CDR3 nucleotide sequence: TGTGCCAGAAGCTTGGTTGGTAGCGGGGAGGGGTCGGAGACCCAGTACTTC. This gives the protein CARSLVGSGEGSETQYF.

V is TRBV6-6 and J is TRBJ2-7, with D possibly TRBD2 on 6 matching bases. This CDR3 has 16 residues. Germline loops: CDR1 MNHNY, CDR2 SVGAGI (reference sequence). Deletions cut 2 bases from V and 6 bases from J, with 20 bases between. The CDR3 sequence is CASSYGRGKGSGEQYF. The CDR3 region has the DNA TGTGCCAGCAGTTACGGGCGGGGCAAGGGGTCGGGCGAGCAGTACTTC.

The chain joins TRBV28 to TRBJ1-2, with D perhaps TRBD1 (6 bases). V was clipped by 2 bases and J by 0 bases, with 19 bases between them. Germline lookup yields CDR1 MDHEN and CDR2 SYDVKM. CDR3 size: 18 residues. The CDR3 region is CASSLGGHLIAANYGYTF. CDR3 nucleotide sequence: TGTGCCAGCAGTTTAGGGGGACACCTAATTGCAGCTAACTATGGCTACACCTTC.

This clone was detected once. V gene TRBV27 combines with J gene TRBJ2-7; 13 bases map to TRBD2. The CDR3 has 17 amino acids. Germline CDR1 is MNHEY and CDR2 is SMNVEV (reference sequence). V gave up 2 bases and J gave up 7 bases; unmatched junction bases: 11. The CDR3 sequence: CASSLHQGLAGSGEQYF. The DNA for the CDR3 is TGTGCCAGCAGTTTACATCAGGGACTAGCGGGGTCAGGGGAGCAGTACTTC.

V usage is TRBV2 and J usage is TRBJ1-1; 9 positions agree with TRBD1. Germline V gene data show CDR1 as SNHLY and CDR2 as FYNNEI. This CDR3 contains 14 residues. V shed 6 bases and J 9 bases; nucleotides not matched to a gene: 11. The CDR3 nucleotides are TGTGCCAGCAGACCGCCCTCGGGACAGGGCCAAGCTTTCTTT. It specifies CASRPPSGQGQAFF.

The chain employs TRBV3-1 (or the pseudogene TRBV3-2) and TRBJ1-5; no firm D call. The CDR3 spans 12 residues. The ends were cut back, 2 bases at V and 5 bases at J, with 4 bases in the middle. Germline loops: CDR1 LGHDT, CDR2 YNNKEL (reference sequence). CDR3 sequence reads: CASSQSYQPQHF. The CDR3 DNA is TGTGCCAGCAGCCAATCGTATCAGCCCCAGCATTTT.

The chain is built from TRBV10-1 and TRBJ1-1; no clear D. Germline CDR1 is WNHNN and CDR2 is SYGVQD (reference sequence). This CDR3 is built from 12 residues. Trimming left V 3 bases short and J 3 bases short, with 5 bases between. CDR3 bases: TGCGCCAGCAGTGAAGGAGACACTGAAGCTTTCTTT. Residues: CASSEGDTEAFF.

The chain links TRBV7-3 to TRBJ2-2, with 9 positions matching TRBD1. V lost 5 bases, J lost 3 bases, and 7 bases stayed unmatched. The CDR3 sequence is 16 residues long. The V gene's germline CDR1 is SGHTA and CDR2 FQGTGA. The CDR3 DNA is TGTGCCAGCAGCCCGACCGGGACAGGGTACACCGGGGAGCTGTTTTTT. It yields the protein CASSPTGTGYTGELFF.

The V gene is TRBV11-1, the J gene TRBJ2-5, with unresolved D. Per germline, CDR1 SGHAT and CDR2 FQDESV (reference sequence). The CDR3 sequence is 12 residues long. V was cut by 5 bases and J by 4 bases, with 8 bases left in between. CDR3 nucleotide sequence: TGTGCCAGCAGCCCACCGGGAGAGACCCAGTACTTC. It translates to CASSPPGETQYF.

The chain is built from TRBV5-5 and TRBJ2-3, with TRBD1 matching over 8 bases. There are 17 residues in the CDR3. From germline, CDR1 is SGHKS and CDR2 YYEKEE (reference sequence). With 5 bases clipped from V and 1 base from J, the junction kept 12 bases outside the gene matches. The CDR3 reads CASRNIQGGWGTDTQYF. CDR3 nucleotide sequence: TGTGCCAGCAGGAACATACAGGGGGGATGGGGCACAGATACGCAGTATTTT.

CDR3 in DNA: TGTGCCTGGAGCTCGGGGATCGGTCAGCCCCAGCATTTT. This gives the protein CAWSSGIGQPQHF. The chain has TRBV30 and TRBJ1-5, with D uncertain. Trimming shortened V by 3 bases and J by 6 bases, and 12 bases separated the two germline ends. Germline V gives CDR1 GTSNPN, CDR2 SVGIG (reference sequence). The CDR3 runs to 13 residues.